Below, 17 T cell receptor beta chains from the same sample are listed, as sequenced in a study of cytomegalovirus exposure and HLA in healthy donors. PCR employed 60 Vbeta and 13 Jbeta primers. Profiled with immunoSEQ multiplex PCR; TCRdb holds only in-frame clones, not every one. Here the sample spans fewer than 200,000 clones, approximately 85% being singletons. What was sequenced was PBMCs. The receptors originated from a man between 50 and 59 years old in good health and CMV-seropositive.

The gene calls are TRBV4-3 and TRBJ2-7; 7 nucleotides align to TRBD2. V was clipped by 0 bases and J by 5 bases; unmatched bases: 10. The CDR3 runs to 16 residues. Looked up from germline, CDR1 is LGHNA and CDR2 is YSLEER. The CDR3: CASSQDRSGRWDEQYF. DNA for the CDR3: TGCGCCAGCAGCCAAGATCGGTCCGGGAGGTGGGACGAGCAGTACTTC.

The DNA for the CDR3 is TGTGCCAGCAGCCTCGGGACTAGCGCGTCCTACGAGCAGTACTTC. This gives the protein CASSLGTSASYEQYF. The chain uses TRBV11-2 and TRBJ2-7; 10 bases line up with TRBD2. Germline V CDR1 and CDR2: SGHAT, FQNNGV. There are 15 residues in the CDR3. V was clipped by 5 bases and J by 1 base; unmatched bases: 5.

Of note for this clone: Distinct nucleotide sequences in the sample also encode this CDR3. The chain combines TRBV5-1 with TRBJ2-3; 8 bases are a match to TRBD1. The CDR3 contains 15 residues. V was clipped by 4 bases and J by 5 bases; unmatched bases: 9. Germline V gene data show CDR1 as SGHRS and CDR2 as YFSETQ. The CDR3 sequence: CASSLSGGAVDTQYF. The CDR3 DNA sequence: TGCGCCAGCAGCCTGTCAGGGGGCGCGGTAGATACGCAGTATTTT.

The genes are TRBV19 and TRBJ2-3; the match to TRBD2 covers 12 bases. CDR1 and CDR2 (germline): LNHDA, SQIVND (reference sequence). Trimming cost V 3 bases and J 7 bases; bases outside gene matches: 11. This CDR3 has 17 amino acids. This CDR3 is CASSIYPSGGASYTQYF. In DNA form, the CDR3 reads TGTGCCAGTAGTATCTACCCTAGCGGGGGGGCGAGCTATACGCAGTATTTT.

This clone appeared once. V gene TRBV6-1 combines with J gene TRBJ2-7; D unclear. The germline CDR1 and CDR2 sequences are MNHNS and SASEGT. The CDR3 loop spans 13 amino acids. The V end lost 7 bases, the J end lost 1 base, and 11 bases lay between the germline ends. CDR3 loop: CASTVSYSYEQYF. The DNA for the CDR3 is TGTGCCAGCACAGTCAGTTATTCCTACGAGCAGTACTTC.

The chain joins TRBV21-1 to TRBJ1-1. TRBV21-1 is a pseudogene locus. The CDR3 covers 13 residues. The CDR3 here is CASSMRLSTEAFF. CDR3 bases: TGTGCCAGCTCCATGCGGTTAAGCACTGAAGCTTTCTTT.

This clone was observed a handful of times. The gene calls are TRBV19 and TRBJ2-7, with 11 bases matching TRBD2. V shed 1 base and J 4 bases; nucleotides not matched to a gene: 6. This CDR3 has 16 amino acids. CDR1 is LNHDA, CDR2 SQIVND, per germline (reference sequence). The CDR3 DNA reads TGTGCCAGTAGTATAGTCCAGGGACTAGCGGCTTACGAGCAGTACTTC. Translating gives CASSIVQGLAAYEQYF.

The gene calls are TRBV11-2 and TRBJ1-2; possible D gene TRBD1, 5 bases. Deletions cut 1 base from V and 6 bases from J, with 12 bases between. The CDR3 is 14 amino acids. Germline V gene data show CDR1 as SGHAT and CDR2 as FQNNGV. The CDR3 nucleotides read TGTGCCAGCAGCTTAGGTTGGGGGGGTGATGGCTACACCTTC. This gives the protein CASSLGWGGDGYTF.

The chain employs TRBV25-1 and TRBJ2-2, with 9 bases aligning to TRBD2. J gave up 1 base and V 6 bases, and 6 bases lay outside the gene matches. Per the germline V gene, CDR1 is MGHDK and CDR2 is SYGVNS. The CDR3 contains 16 residues. The CDR3 region is CASSPVTSGNTGELFF. The CDR3 DNA is TGTGCCAGCAGCCCAGTGACTAGCGGGAACACCGGGGAGCTGTTTTTT.

V is TRBV6-1 and J is TRBJ2-1; TRBD2 aligns across 7 bases. Trimming took 6 bases from V and 4 from J; bases not matched to a gene: 3. This CDR3 contains 13 residues. Per germline, CDR1 MNHNS and CDR2 SASEGT. The CDR3 loop reads CASSTSAYNEQFF. In DNA form, the CDR3 reads TGTGCCAGCAGCACTAGCGCGTACAATGAGCAGTTCTTC.

The chain has TRBV2 and TRBJ2-2; 9 nucleotides agree with TRBD1. The CDR3 covers 18 residues. V gave up 7 bases and J gave up 2 bases; unmatched junction bases: 14. CDR1 is SNHLY, CDR2 FYNNEI, per germline. This CDR3 reads CASIEQGAGRGNTGELFF. The CDR3 DNA reads TGTGCCAGCATCGAACAGGGGGCGGGTAGGGGAAACACCGGGGAGCTGTTTTTT.

The CDR3 DNA reads as TGTGCCAGCACCCTCGGACAGGCCAACACTGAAGCTTTCTTT. It yields the protein CASTLGQANTEAFF. The rearrangement links TRBV7-9 to TRBJ1-1; 7 positions agree with TRBD1. Losses at the gene ends were 7 bases for V and 2 bases for J; bases not matched to a gene: 7. This CDR3 is built from 14 residues. CDR1 and CDR2 (germline): SEHNR, FQNEAQ (reference sequence).

The rearrangement uses TRBV4-3 and TRBJ1-2, with D perhaps TRBD1 (6 bases). Germline V gene sequence: CDR1 LGHNA, CDR2 YSLEER. With 1 base removed from V and 5 bases from J, the gap between germline ends came to 11 bases. CDR3 length equals 14 residues. CDR3 nucleotide sequence: TGCGCCAGCAGCCAAGCGGGGGGCTCTTATGGCTACACCTTC. It is translated as CASSQAGGSYGYTF.

The chain joins TRBV21-1 to TRBJ2-5; the table's D call, TRBD2, has no DNA check behind it. TRBV21-1 is recorded as a pseudogene. CDR3 length equals 16 residues. CDR3 sequence reads: CASRCFPAGGPETQYF. The CDR3 DNA reads TGTGCCAGCAGGTGTTTTCCAGCGGGAGGGCCTGAGACCCAGTACTTC.

With regard to this clone: A read error may account for a junction end that differs from germline. This chain joins TRBV7-3 and TRBJ2-5, with 13 bases that match TRBD2. This CDR3 is 16 amino acids long. Germline V lookup: CDR1 SGHTA, CDR2 FQGTGA. The CDR3 DNA reads as TGTGCCAGCAGCTCGGTACTAGCGGGGGGGCGTGAGACCCAGCACTTC. It yields the protein CASSSVLAGGRETQHF.

The table lists this clone with a count of one. The rearrangement joins TRBV7-9 to TRBJ2-2; 7 bases match TRBD1. The CDR3 runs to 15 residues. Germline trimming cut 8 bases from V and 0 bases from J; bases unmatched to any gene: 6. The germline V gene encodes CDR1 SEHNR and CDR2 FQNEAQ (reference sequence). This CDR3 is CASRPGTANTGELFF. In DNA form, the CDR3 reads TGTGCCAGCCGGCCCGGGACAGCGAACACCGGGGAGCTGTTTTTT.

The rearrangement joins TRBV5-6 to TRBJ2-7; TRBD1 agrees at 8 bases. After removal of 5 bases from V and 7 bases from J, the junction contained 14 bases not matched to a gene. The CDR3 runs to 15 residues. CDR1 SGHDT and CDR2 YYEEEE come from the germline V gene. The CDR3 bases are TGTGCCAGCAGTAACGTGAGGCAGGGGGCTCAAGAGCAGTACTTC. This translates into CASSNVRQGAQEQYF. Full variable domain (outside the CDR3, taken from reference TRBV5-6 and TRBJ2-7): DAGVTQSPTHLIKTRGQQVTLRCSPKSGHDTVSWYQQALGQGPQFIFQYYEEEERQRGNFPDRFSGHQFPNYSSELNVNALLLGDSALYLCASSNVRQGAQEQYFGPGTRLTVT.